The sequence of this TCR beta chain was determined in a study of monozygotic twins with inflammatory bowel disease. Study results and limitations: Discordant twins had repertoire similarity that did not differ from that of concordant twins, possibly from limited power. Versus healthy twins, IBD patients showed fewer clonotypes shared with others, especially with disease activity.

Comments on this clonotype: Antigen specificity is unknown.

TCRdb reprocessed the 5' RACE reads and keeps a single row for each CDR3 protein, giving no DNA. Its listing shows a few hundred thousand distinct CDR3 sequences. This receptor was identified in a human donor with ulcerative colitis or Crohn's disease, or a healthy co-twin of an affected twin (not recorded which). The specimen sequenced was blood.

The CDR3 spells CAIGHPGLADNEQFF. This chain links TRBV10-3 with TRBJ2-1; the TCRdb D gene call, TRBD2, has no DNA to confirm it. Germline V lookup: CDR1 ENHRY, CDR2 SYGVKD. CDR3 size: 15 residues.